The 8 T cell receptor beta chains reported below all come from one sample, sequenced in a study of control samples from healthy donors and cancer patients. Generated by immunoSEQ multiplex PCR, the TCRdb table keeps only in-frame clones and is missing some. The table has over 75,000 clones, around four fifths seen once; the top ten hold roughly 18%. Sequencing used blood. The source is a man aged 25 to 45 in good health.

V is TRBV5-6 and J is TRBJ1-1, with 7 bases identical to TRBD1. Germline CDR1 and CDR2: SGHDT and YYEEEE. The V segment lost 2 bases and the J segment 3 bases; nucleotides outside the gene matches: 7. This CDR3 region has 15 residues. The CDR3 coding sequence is TGTGCCAGCAGCTTCACTTTGACAGGGCACACTGAAGCTTTCTTT. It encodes CASSFTLTGHTEAFF.

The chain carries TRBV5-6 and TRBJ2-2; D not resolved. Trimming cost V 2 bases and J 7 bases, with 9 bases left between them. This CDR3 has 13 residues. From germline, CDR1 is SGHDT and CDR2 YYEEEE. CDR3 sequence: CASSFGSIGELFF. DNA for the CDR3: TGTGCCAGCAGCTTTGGCTCCATCGGGGAGCTGTTTTTT.

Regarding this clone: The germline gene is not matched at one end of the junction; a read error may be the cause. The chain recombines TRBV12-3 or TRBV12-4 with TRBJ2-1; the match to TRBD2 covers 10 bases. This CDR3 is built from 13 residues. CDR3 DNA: TGTGCCAGCAGTCTGGGGACTAGCGCTAGGTTACTCTTC. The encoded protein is CASSLGTSARLLF.

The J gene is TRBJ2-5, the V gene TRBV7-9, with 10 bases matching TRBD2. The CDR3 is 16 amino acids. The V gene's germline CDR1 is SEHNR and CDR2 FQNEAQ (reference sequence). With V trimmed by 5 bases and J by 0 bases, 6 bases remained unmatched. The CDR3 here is CASSKRTSGHQETQYF. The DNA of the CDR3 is TGTGCCAGCAGCAAGCGGACTAGCGGACACCAAGAGACCCAGTACTTC.

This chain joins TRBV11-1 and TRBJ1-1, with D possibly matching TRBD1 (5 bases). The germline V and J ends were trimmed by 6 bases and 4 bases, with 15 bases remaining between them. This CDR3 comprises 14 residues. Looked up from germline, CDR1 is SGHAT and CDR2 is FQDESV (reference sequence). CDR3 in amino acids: CASSFTGGGTEAFF. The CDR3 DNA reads TGTGCCAGCAGTTTCACGGGCGGGGGCACTGAAGCTTTCTTT.

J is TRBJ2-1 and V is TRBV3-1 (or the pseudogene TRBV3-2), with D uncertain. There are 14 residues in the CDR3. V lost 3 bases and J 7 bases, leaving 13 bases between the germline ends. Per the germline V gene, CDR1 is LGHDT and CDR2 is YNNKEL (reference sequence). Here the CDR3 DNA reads TGTGCCAGCAGCCACGACGTTTTGGGGAATGAGCAGTTCTTC. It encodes CASSHDVLGNEQFF.

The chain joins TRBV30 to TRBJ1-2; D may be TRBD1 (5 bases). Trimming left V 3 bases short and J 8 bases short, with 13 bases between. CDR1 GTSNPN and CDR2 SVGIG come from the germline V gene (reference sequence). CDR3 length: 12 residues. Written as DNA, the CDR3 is TGTGCCTGGAGGCGGGGGAGCGAGGGCTACACCTTC. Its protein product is CAWRRGSEGYTF.

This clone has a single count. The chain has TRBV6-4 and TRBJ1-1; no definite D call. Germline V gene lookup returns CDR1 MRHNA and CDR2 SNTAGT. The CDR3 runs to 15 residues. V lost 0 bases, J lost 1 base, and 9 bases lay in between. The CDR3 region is CASSDSTYGNTEAFF. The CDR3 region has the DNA TGTGCCAGCAGTGACTCGACATACGGGAACACTGAAGCTTTCTTT.